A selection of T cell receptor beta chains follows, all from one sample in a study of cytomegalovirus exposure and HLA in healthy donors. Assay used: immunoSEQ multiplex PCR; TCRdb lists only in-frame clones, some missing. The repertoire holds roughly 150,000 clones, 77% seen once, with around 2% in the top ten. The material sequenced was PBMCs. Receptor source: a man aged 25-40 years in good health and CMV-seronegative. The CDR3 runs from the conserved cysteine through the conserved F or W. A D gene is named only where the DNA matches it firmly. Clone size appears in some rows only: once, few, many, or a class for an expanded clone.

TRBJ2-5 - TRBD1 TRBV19 TGTGCCAGTAGTATCCCCCCGGGGACAGGGAGTGAGACCCAGTACTTC CASSIPPGTGSETQYF
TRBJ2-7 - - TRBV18 TGTGCCAGCTCACCAAGACCAGAGGCCTACGAGCAGTACTTC CASSPRPEAYEQYF
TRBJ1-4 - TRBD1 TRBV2 TGTGCCAGCAGTGCGCAGGGGGTTGGGACTAATGAAAAACTGTTTTTT CASSAQGVGTNEKLFF
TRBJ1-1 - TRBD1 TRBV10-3 TGTGCCATCAGGGCCGGACAGGGGGCTGAAGCTTTCTTT CAIRAGQGAEAFF
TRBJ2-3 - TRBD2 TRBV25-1 TGTGCCAGCGGCCCTCAGCGGGAGGGTAACACAGATACGCAGTATTTT CASGPQREGNTDTQYF
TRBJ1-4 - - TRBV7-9 TGTGCCAGCAGCCCCGTTTTTGGGAGTCATGAAAAACTGTTTTTT CASSPVFGSHEKLFF
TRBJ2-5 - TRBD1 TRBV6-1 TGTGCCAGCAGTGGGGACAGGCCGGAGACCCAGTACTTC CASSGDRPETQYF
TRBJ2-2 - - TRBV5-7 TGTGCCAGCAGCTTGGGGGATGAGGGTACCGGGGAGCTGTTTTTT CASSLGDEGTGELFF
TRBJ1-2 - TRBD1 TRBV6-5 TGTGCCAGCAGACTTACAGGGGGGTTTTATGGCTACACCTTC CASRLTGGFYGYTF
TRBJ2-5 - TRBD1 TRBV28 TGTGCCAGCAGTCGGACAGGGTACGAGTACTTC CASSRTGYEYF
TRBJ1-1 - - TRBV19 TGTGCCAGTAGTATTTTAGAGAACACTGAAGCTTTCTTT CASSILENTEAFF
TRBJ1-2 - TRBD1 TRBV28 TGTGCCAGCAGTTCCTTTTCCCTCAGGGGGCGACGGGGCTACACCTTC CASSSFSLRGRRGYTF
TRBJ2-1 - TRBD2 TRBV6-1 TGTGCCAGCAGTCCCGGGACTAGCGGATACAATGAGCAGTTCTTC CASSPGTSGYNEQFF
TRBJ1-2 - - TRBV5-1 TGCGCCAGCAGCCCGGTAGACTATGGCTACACCTTC CASSPVDYGYTF
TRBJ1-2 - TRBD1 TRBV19 TGTGCCAGTAGTGTCAGCCCGGGACAGAGTGAAAGGGACACCTTC CASSVSPGQSERDTF
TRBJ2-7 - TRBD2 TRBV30 TGTGCCTGGAGTGGTTGGGTGAAGAAGGCGGGAGCGTTCCACGAGCAGTACTTC CAWSGWVKKAGAFHEQYF
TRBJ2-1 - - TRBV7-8 TGTGCCAGCAGCTTAGGCCGGAAGTGGGGCGAAACCTACAATGAGCAGTTCTTC CASSLGRKWGETYNEQFF
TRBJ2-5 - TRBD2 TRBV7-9 TGTGCCAGCAGCTTAGCGGGACTACGAGAGACCCAGTACTTC CASSLAGLRETQYF
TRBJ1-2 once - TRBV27 TGTGCCAGCGCCACCTACGGAGCTAACTATGGCTACACCTTC CASATYGANYGYTF
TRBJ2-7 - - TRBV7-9 TGTGCCAGCAGCACCCCCCGGACTGGTTCCTACGAGCAGTACTTC CASSTPRTGSYEQYF
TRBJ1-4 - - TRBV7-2 TGTGCCAGCAGCTGGGGGGGAGGGGGAAATGAAAAACTGTTTTTT CASSWGGGGNEKLFF
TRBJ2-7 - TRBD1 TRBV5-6 TGTGCCAGCAGCTTGGATTGGACAGGCCGCTACGAGCAGTACTTC CASSLDWTGRYEQYF
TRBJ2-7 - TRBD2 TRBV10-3 TGTGCCATCAGTGACGGTACGGGGAGGGGTTTCTACGAGCAGTACTTC CAISDGTGRGFYEQYF
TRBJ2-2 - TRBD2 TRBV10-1 TGCGCCAGCAGTGAGCTTGGCAGGGGGGGACTAGCGGGAGGGGACACCGGGGAGCTGTTTTTT CASSELGRGGLAGGDTGELFF
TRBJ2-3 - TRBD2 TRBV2 TGTGCCTTAGTCAGGACTAGCGGGAGCACAGATACGCAGTATTTT CALVRTSGSTDTQYF
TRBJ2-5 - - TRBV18 TGTGCCAGCTCACCACTGACGACAGGACAACAAGAGACCCAGTACTTC CASSPLTTGQQETQYF
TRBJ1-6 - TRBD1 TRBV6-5 TGTGCCAGCAGTCCCGGGACAGGGAATTCACCCCTCCACTTT CASSPGTGNSPLHF
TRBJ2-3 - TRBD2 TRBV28 TGTGCCAGCAGTTCCGGGGTAGCGGGAGTCACAGATACGCAGTATTTT CASSSGVAGVTDTQYF
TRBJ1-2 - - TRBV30 TGTGCCTGGAAGGAGCCGAAACGGGAAGGGGGTGGCTACACCTTC CAWKEPKREGGGYTF
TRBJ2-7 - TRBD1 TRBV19 TGTGCCAGTAGCCGCCTCCAGGGGGCGCAGGATAAGCAGTACTTC CASSRLQGAQDKQYF
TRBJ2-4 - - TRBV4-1 TGCGCCAGCAGCCAAGATCAGGGGAAGGACATTCAGTACTTC CASSQDQGKDIQYF
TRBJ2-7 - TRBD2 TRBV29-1 TGCAGCGTTTCCGGGACTCTGATGCGCGGGAGGTCCTACGAGCAGTACTTC CSVSGTLMRGRSYEQYF
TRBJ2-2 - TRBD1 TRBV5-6 TGTGCCAGCAGCCGACAGGGGGCTGGCACCGGGGAGCTGTTTTTT CASSRQGAGTGELFF
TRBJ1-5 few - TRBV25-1 TGTGCCAGCAGTGGTTGGGGAGAGAGCAATCAGCCCCAGCATTTT CASSGWGESNQPQHF
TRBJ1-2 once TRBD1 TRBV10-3 TGTGCCATCGGACAGGGTATCGGCTATGGCTACACCTTC CAIGQGIGYGYTF
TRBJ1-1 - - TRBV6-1 TGTGCCAGCAACCAATATAGCGGGAACACTGAAGCTTTCTTT CASNQYSGNTEAFF